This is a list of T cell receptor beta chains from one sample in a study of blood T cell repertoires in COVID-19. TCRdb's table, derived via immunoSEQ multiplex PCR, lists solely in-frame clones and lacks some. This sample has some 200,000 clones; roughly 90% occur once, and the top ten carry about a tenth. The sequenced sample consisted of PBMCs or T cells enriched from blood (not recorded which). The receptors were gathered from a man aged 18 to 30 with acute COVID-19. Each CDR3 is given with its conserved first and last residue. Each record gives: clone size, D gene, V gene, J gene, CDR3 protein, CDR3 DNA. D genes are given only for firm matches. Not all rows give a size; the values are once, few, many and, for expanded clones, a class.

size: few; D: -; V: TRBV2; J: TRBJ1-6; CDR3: CASSDAGESIIKGYSPLHF; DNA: TGTGCCAGCAGTGATGCAGGGGAAAGTATAATAAAGGGGTATTCACCCCTCCACTTT
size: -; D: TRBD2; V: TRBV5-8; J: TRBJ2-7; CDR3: CASSPGGTSGYEQYF; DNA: TGTGCCAGCAGCCCCGGGGGGACTAGCGGCTACGAGCAGTACTTC
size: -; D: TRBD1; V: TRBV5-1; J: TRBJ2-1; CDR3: CASSQAGTGVNEQFF; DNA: TGCGCCAGCAGCCAGGCCGGGACAGGGGTAAATGAGCAGTTCTTC
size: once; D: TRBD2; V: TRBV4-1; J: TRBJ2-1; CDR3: CASSQEGRGPYNEQFF; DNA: TGCGCCAGCAGCCAAGAAGGGAGGGGACCCTACAATGAGCAGTTCTTC
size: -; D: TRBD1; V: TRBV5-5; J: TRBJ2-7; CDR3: CASSTGTVYEQYF; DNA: TGTGCCAGCAGCACAGGGACAGTCTACGAGCAGTACTTC
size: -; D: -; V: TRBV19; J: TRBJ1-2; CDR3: CASSPDGTANYGYTF; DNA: TGTGCCAGTAGTCCGGACGGGACTGCCAACTATGGCTACACCTTC
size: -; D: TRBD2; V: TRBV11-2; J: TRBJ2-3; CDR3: CASSRTSGTDTQYF; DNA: TGTGCCAGCAGCCGGACTAGCGGCACAGATACGCAGTATTTT
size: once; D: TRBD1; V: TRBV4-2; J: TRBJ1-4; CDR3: CASSQVGQGGEKLFF; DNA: TGTGCCAGCAGCCAAGTGGGACAGGGGGGTGAAAAACTGTTTTTT
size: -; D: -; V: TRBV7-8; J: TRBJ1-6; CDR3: CASSFARTAYNSPLHF; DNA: TGTGCCAGCAGCTTCGCGCGGACAGCTTATAATTCACCCCTCCACTTT
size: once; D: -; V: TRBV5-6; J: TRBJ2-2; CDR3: CASSSSRAPGELFF; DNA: TGTGCCAGCAGCTCGAGCCGTGCTCCCGGGGAGCTGTTTTTT
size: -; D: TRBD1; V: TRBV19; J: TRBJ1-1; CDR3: CASSRGQVNTEAFF; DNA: TGTGCCAGTAGTAGGGGACAGGTAAACACTGAAGCTTTCTTT
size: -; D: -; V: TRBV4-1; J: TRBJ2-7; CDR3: CASSQGNRAAGQYF; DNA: TGCGCCAGCAGCCAAGGGAACAGGGCAGCAGGGCAGTACTTC
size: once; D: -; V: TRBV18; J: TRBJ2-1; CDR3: CASSIGAEPYNEQFF; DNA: TGTGCCAGCTCAATCGGAGCGGAGCCGTACAATGAGCAGTTCTTC
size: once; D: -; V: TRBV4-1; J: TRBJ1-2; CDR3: CASSQGGQFDDYGYTF; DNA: TGCGCCAGCAGCCAAGGTGGGCAGTTTGACGACTATGGCTACACCTTC
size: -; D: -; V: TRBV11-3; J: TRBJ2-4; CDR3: CASSQDTTNIQYF; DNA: TGTGCCAGCAGCCAAGACACGACAAACATTCAGTACTTC
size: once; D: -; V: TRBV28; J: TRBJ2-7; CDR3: CASSLFSQAHEQYF; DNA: TGTGCCAGCAGTTTATTCAGCCAGGCCCACGAGCAGTACTTC
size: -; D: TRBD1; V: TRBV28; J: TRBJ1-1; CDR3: CASSFRGQDTEAFF; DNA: TGTGCCAGCAGTTTTAGGGGGCAAGACACTGAAGCTTTCTTT
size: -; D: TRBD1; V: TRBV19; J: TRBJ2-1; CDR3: CASSIMTGGNEQFF; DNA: TGTGCCAGTAGTATAATGACAGGGGGCAATGAGCAGTTCTTC
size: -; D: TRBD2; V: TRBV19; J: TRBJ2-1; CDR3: CASSIDRTSGLSSYNEQFF; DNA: TGTGCCAGTAGTATAGATAGGACTAGCGGGCTGAGCTCCTACAATGAGCAGTTCTTC
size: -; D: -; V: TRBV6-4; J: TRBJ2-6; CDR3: CASSDSRGYSGANVLTF; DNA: TGTGCCAGCAGTGACTCTAGGGGATACTCTGGGGCCAACGTCCTGACTTTC
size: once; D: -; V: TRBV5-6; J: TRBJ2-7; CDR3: CASSWGHSYEQYF; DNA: TGTGCCAGCAGCTGGGGACATTCCTACGAGCAGTACTTC
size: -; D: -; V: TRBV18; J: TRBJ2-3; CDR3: CASSVFAAGTDTQYF; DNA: TGTGCCAGCTCGGTATTCGCGGCCGGCACAGATACGCAGTATTTT
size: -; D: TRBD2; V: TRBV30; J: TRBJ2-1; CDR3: CAWRPLAEAYNEQFF; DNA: TGTGCCTGGAGACCACTAGCGGAGGCCTACAATGAGCAGTTCTTC
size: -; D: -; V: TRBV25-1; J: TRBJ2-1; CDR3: CASSESKGWGEPYNEQFF; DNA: TGTGCCAGCAGTGAGTCAAAAGGGTGGGGGGAACCCTACAATGAGCAGTTCTTC
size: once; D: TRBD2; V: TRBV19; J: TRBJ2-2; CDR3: CASSPGLAGGLGELFF; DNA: TGTGCCAGTAGTCCCGGACTAGCGGGAGGTCTCGGGGAGCTGTTTTTT
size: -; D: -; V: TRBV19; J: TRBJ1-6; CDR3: CASSISAGRGNSPLHF; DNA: TGTGCCAGTAGTATATCAGCAGGAAGGGGAAATTCACCCCTCCACTTT
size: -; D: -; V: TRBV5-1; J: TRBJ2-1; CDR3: CASSFDLGSYNEQFF; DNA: TGCGCCAGCAGCTTTGACTTAGGCTCCTACAATGAGCAGTTCTTC
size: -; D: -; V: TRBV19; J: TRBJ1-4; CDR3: CASSTRQNPTNEKLFF; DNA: TGTGCCAGTAGTACCCGACAGAATCCAACTAATGAAAAACTGTTTTTT
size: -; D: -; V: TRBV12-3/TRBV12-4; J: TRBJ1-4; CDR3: CASSNQGKEKLFF; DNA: TGTGCCAGCAGCAACCAGGGAAAGGAAAAACTGTTTTTT
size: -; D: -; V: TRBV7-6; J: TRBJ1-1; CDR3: CASSLALTTGTEAFF; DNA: TGTGCCAGCAGCTTAGCGCTTACGACGGGCACTGAAGCTTTCTTT
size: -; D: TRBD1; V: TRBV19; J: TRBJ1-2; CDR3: CASSMGQGNGYTF; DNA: TGTGCCAGTAGTATGGGACAGGGGAATGGCTACACCTTC
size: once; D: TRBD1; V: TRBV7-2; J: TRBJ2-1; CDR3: CASSSGTGYYNEQFF; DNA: TGTGCCAGCAGCTCCGGGACAGGGTACTACAATGAGCAGTTCTTC
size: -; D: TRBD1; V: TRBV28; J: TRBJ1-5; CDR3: CASRGEGAPPQHF; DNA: TGTGCCAGCAGGGGTGAGGGGGCGCCGCCCCAGCATTTT
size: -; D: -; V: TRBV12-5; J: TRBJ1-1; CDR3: CASGLVLTGVMNTEAFF; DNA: TGTGCTAGTGGTTTGGTCTTAACAGGAGTAATGAACACTGAAGCTTTCTTT
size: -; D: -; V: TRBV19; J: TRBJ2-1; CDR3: CASSGWTLSSSYNEQFF; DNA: TGTGCCAGTAGTGGCTGGACACTGTCTAGCTCCTACAATGAGCAGTTCTTC
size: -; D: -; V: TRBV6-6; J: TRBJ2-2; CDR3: CASSYLAGDGELFF; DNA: TGTGCCAGCAGTTATCTAGCAGGGGACGGGGAGCTGTTTTTT
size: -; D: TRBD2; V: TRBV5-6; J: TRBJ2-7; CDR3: CASSRLAGVHEQYF; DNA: TGTGCCAGCAGCCGACTAGCGGGAGTGCACGAGCAGTACTTC
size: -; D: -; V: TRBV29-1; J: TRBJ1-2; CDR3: CSAPGRDYGYTF; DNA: TGCAGTGCCCCCGGGAGAGACTATGGCTACACCTTC
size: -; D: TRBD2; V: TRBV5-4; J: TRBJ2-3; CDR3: CASSSGTSGRLSTDTQYF; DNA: TGTGCCAGCAGCTCCGGGACTAGCGGGAGGCTTAGCACAGATACGCAGTATTTT
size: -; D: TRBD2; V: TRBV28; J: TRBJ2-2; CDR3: CASSSLAGGVTGELFF; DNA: TGTGCCAGCAGTTCTTTAGCGGGAGGTGTCACCGGGGAGCTGTTTTTT
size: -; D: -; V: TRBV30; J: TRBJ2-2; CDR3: CALGELFF; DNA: TGTGCCTTAGGGGAGCTGTTTTTT
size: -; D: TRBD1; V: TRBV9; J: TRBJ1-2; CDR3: CASSVEGQGGYGYTF; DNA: TGTGCCAGCAGCGTAGAGGGACAGGGGGGCTATGGCTACACCTTC
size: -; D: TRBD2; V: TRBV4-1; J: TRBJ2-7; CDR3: CASSHPASGYTSYEQYF; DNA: TGCGCCAGCAGCCACCCCGCTAGCGGCTATACCTCCTACGAGCAGTACTTC
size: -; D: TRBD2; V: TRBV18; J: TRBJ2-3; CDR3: CASTNRRGTSGGLGTDTQYF; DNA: TGTGCCAGCACCAACAGGAGAGGGACTAGCGGGGGGCTGGGCACAGATACGCAGTATTTT
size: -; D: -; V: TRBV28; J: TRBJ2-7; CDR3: CASSSGYYEQYF; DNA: TGTGCCAGCAGCTCAGGTTATTACGAGCAGTACTTC
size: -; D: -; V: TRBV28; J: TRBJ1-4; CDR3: CASRSGGAGNEKLFF; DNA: TGTGCCAGCAGATCTGGGGGGGCGGGTAATGAAAAACTGTTTTTT
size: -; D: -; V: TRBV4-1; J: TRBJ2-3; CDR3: CASSQVAANTDTQYF; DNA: TGCGCCAGCAGCCAAGTGGCGGCGAACACAGATACGCAGTATTTT
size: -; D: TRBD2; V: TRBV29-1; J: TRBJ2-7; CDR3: CSVAHGRAYEQYF; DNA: TGCAGCGTTGCACACGGGAGGGCCTACGAGCAGTACTTC
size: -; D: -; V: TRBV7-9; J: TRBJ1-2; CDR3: CASSPQGWGYTF; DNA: TGTGCCAGCAGCCCGCAGGGGTGGGGCTACACCTTC
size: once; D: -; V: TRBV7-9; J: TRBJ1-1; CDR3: CASSPLHRRRRNTEAFF; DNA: TGTGCCAGCAGCCCCCTTCACAGAAGAAGACGGAACACTGAAGCTTTCTTT
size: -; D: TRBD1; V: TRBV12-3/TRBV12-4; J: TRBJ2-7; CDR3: CASRQQGYEQYF; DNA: TGTGCCAGCAGACAACAGGGGTACGAGCAGTACTTC